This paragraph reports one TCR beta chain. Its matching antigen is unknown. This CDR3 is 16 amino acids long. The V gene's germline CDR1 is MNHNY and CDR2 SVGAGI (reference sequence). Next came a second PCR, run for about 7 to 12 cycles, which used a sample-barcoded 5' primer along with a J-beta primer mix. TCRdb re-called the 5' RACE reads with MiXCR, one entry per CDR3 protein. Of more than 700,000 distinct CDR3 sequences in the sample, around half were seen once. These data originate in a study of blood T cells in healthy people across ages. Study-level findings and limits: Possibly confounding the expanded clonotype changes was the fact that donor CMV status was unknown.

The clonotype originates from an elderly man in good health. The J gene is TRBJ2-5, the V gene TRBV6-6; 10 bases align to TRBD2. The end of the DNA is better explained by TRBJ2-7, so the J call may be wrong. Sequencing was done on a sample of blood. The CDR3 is CASSYLASGSNYEQYF. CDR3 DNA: TGTGCCAGCAGTTACTTGGCTAGCGGGAGTAACTACGAGCAGTACTTC.